These 27 T cell receptor beta chains were all obtained from the same sample, sequenced in a study of post-analysis software for immune sequencing data. These receptors have no identified antigens. General study findings and limits: TRBV5-6, TRBV5-1 and TRBV20-1 were among 4 or 5 TRBV segments more frequent in patients than controls.

Carried by the TCR beta cDNA libraries were unique molecular identifiers. From the PCR reads, TCRdb called clonotypes with MiXCR, one entry per CDR3 protein. The data show approximately 440,000 distinct CDR3 sequences, around 40% seen once. Input material: blood. The receptors derive from a girl aged 5 to 17 with multiple sclerosis.

V usage is TRBV7-9 and J usage is TRBJ2-4; 8 nucleotides match TRBD2. Germline trimming cut 1 base from V and 3 bases from J; bases unmatched to any gene: 8. This CDR3 is built from 17 residues. CDR1 SEHNR and CDR2 FQNEAQ come from the germline V gene (reference sequence). In DNA, the CDR3 is TGTGCCAGCAGCTTAGGGAGCGGGAGTGAAGGCAAAAACATTCAGTACTTC. This encodes CASSLGSGSEGKNIQYF. The full variable domain, rest sourced from reference TRBV7-9 and TRBJ2-4, is DTGVSQNPRHKITKRGQNVTFRCDPISEHNRLYWYRQTLGQGPEFLTYFQNEAQLEKSRLLSDRFSAERPKGSFSTLEIQRTEQGDSAMYLCASSLGSGSEGKNIQYFGAGTRLSVL.

The chain uses TRBV20-1 and TRBJ1-4; unclear D gene. This CDR3 comprises 14 residues. The V gene's germline CDR1 is DFQATT and CDR2 SNEGSKA (reference sequence). Between the trimmed V and J ends, which lost 2 bases and 8 bases, there was a span of 15 bases. Here the CDR3 DNA reads TGCAGTGCTAGATCCCCGGTCGGTGGAGAAAAACTGTTTTTT. Translated, it gives CSARSPVGGEKLFF.

The chain has TRBV5-1 and TRBJ2-7; no clear D gene. This CDR3 is 13 amino acids long. Germline CDR1 is SGHRS and CDR2 is YFSETQ. V lost 3 bases and J 3 bases, leaving 10 bases between the germline ends. The CDR3 coding sequence is TGCGCCAGCAGCTACTTAGACGGCTACGAGCAGTACTTC. Protein: CASSYLDGYEQYF.

There are a few counts of this clonotype. The rearrangement uses TRBV25-1 and TRBJ2-3; 7 bases match TRBD2. The germline CDR1 and CDR2 sequences are MGHDK and SYGVNS. Trimming took 1 base from V and 4 from J; bases not matched to a gene: 2. The CDR3 contains 14 residues. For the CDR3, the DNA is TGTGCCAGCAGTGAATGGCGGGAGCCAGATACGCAGTATTTT. Translating gives CASSEWREPDTQYF.

J is TRBJ1-5 and V is TRBV12-3 or TRBV12-4; D not resolved. V lost 1 base, J lost 4 bases, and 11 bases lay in between. The CDR3 length is 15 residues. In DNA, the CDR3 is TGTGCCAGCAGTTTAGTCGATACCCCGAATCAGCCCCAGCATTTT. Translating gives CASSLVDTPNQPQHF.

V usage is TRBV6-2 or TRBV6-3 and J usage is TRBJ1-2; D remains ambiguous. Trimming stripped 6 bases from V and 0 bases from J, with 11 bases between. The CDR3 is 14 amino acids. Germline values: CDR1 MNHEY, CDR2 SVGEGT. The CDR3 sequence: CASSNSRSNYGYTF. The CDR3, as DNA: TGTGCCAGCAGCAACAGCCGATCTAACTATGGCTACACCTTC.

This clonotype occurred many times. This chain joins TRBV2 and TRBJ1-5; weak D call: TRBD1 (6 bases). The CDR3 covers 15 residues. The germline gives CDR1 SNHLY, CDR2 FYNNEI. Trimming removed 4 bases at V and 0 bases at J, with 10 bases between. This chain's CDR3 is CASSGEDSSNQPQHF. As DNA, the CDR3 is TGTGCCAGCAGTGGGGAGGACAGTAGCAATCAGCCCCAGCATTTT.

The rearrangement links TRBV4-1 to TRBJ2-7, with D tentatively TRBD1 or TRBD2 (5 bases each). V lost 4 bases to trimming and J lost 7 bases, with 23 bases between them. CDR1 and CDR2 from the germline V gene are MGHRA and YSYEKL. This CDR3 has 16 residues. The CDR3 region is CASSRGSRDDYSEQYF. The CDR3 region has the DNA TGCGCCAGCAGCCGGGGGAGCAGGGATGACTATTCGGAGCAGTACTTC.

V is TRBV20-1 and J is TRBJ1-1; D gene uncertain. V shed 1 base and J shed 7 bases, with 13 bases lying between them. The CDR3 has 13 amino acids. The germline V gene has CDR1 DFQATT and CDR2 SNEGSKA (reference sequence). This chain's CDR3 is CSARAQPVGEAFF. The DNA of the CDR3 is TGCAGTGCTAGAGCCCAACCCGTTGGTGAAGCTTTCTTT.

This clonotype was counted only a few times. The chain is built from TRBV12-3 or TRBV12-4 and TRBJ1-2, with TRBD1 matching over 7 bases. The ends lost 6 bases at V and 8 bases at J; junction bases unmatched: 12. The CDR3 totals 14 residues. This CDR3 is CASRLQGTYRGYTF. The CDR3 bases are TGTGCCAGCAGACTACAGGGGACGTATCGAGGCTACACCTTC.

The table lists this clonotype with a count of one. The rearrangement joins TRBV5-6 to TRBJ1-1; the D gene is possibly TRBD1 (6 bases). The CDR3 is made up of 12 amino acids. V gave up 4 bases and J gave up 10 bases, with 14 bases separating them. CDR1 SGHDT and CDR2 YYEEEE come from the germline V gene. DNA for the CDR3: TGTGCCAGCAGCGCTCAGGGGATTTTAGCTTTCTTT. It yields the protein CASSAQGILAFF.

This clonotype appeared a few times. The chain couples TRBV5-1 to TRBJ2-1; D call uncertain. The CDR3 totals 16 residues. The V end lost 4 bases, the J end lost 2 bases, and 16 bases lay between the germline ends. Germline CDR1 and CDR2: SGHRS and YFSETQ. The CDR3: CASSPAPTNPYNEQFF. The CDR3 DNA is TGCGCCAGCAGCCCGGCACCGACCAATCCCTACAATGAGCAGTTCTTC.

As regards this clonotype: The junction and the germline gene differ at one end; a read error may be behind it. V usage is TRBV29-1 and J usage is TRBJ1-4; the D gene is possibly TRBD1 (5 bases). CDR3 length: 13 residues. Germline assignment: CDR1 SQVTM and CDR2 ANQGSEA. The CDR3 nucleotides are TGCAGCGTTGGTGCGGGGGACCAAGAAAAACGGTTTTTT. Its protein is CSVGAGDQEKRFF.

The V and J genes are TRBV6-6 and TRBJ2-7; D is unclear. Trimming took off 0 bases at V and 1 base at J, with 13 bases between the two ends. There are 16 residues in the CDR3. CDR1 MNHNY and CDR2 SVGAGI come from the germline V gene (reference sequence). The CDR3 DNA reads as TGTGCCAGCAGTTACTCGAAGGCTGGTGATTCCTACGAGCAGTACTTC. Translating gives CASSYSKAGDSYEQYF.

This clonotype was counted a few times. The V and J genes are TRBV24-1 and TRBJ1-2; a possible D gene is TRBD1 (5 bases). The V and J ends lost 5 bases and 1 base respectively, with 10 bases between them. The CDR3 has 14 amino acids. CDR1 and CDR2 from the germline V gene are KGHDR and SFDVKD. The CDR3 bases are TGTGCCACCAGTGCCGGGACGGATAACTATGGCTACACCTTC. Translating it yields CATSAGTDNYGYTF.

With respect to this clonotype: Mismatch with germline at one junction end may stem from a read error. The rearrangement links TRBV5-6 to TRBJ2-5; D gene uncertain. CDR1 and CDR2 (germline): SGHDT, YYEEEE. The CDR3 runs to 13 residues. CDR3 nucleotides: TGTGCCAGCAGCTTGGTGACGGGCGAGACCCGGTACTTC. This translates into CASSLVTGETRYF. Full variable domain (remainder filled in from reference TRBV5-6 and TRBJ2-5): DAGVTQSPTHLIKTRGQQVTLRCSPKSGHDTVSWYQQALGQGPQFIFQYYEEEERQRGNFPDRFSGHQFPNYSSELNVNALLLGDSALYLCASSLVTGETRYFGPGTRLLVL.

The rearrangement uses TRBV7-2 and TRBJ2-1; 9 bases agree with TRBD1. This CDR3 comprises 15 residues. Germline trimming cut 4 bases from V and 6 bases from J; bases unmatched to any gene: 7. From germline, CDR1 is SGHTA and CDR2 FQGNSA. The CDR3 DNA reads TGTGCCAGCAGCTCTGGACAGGGGAGTGCCAATGAGCAGTTCTTC. Translated, it gives CASSSGQGSANEQFF.

This clonotype was seen a handful of times. The V and J genes are TRBV12-3 or TRBV12-4 and TRBJ2-7; tentatively, D is TRBD1 (7 bases). This CDR3 region has 14 residues. Trimming pared 3 bases from V and 6 bases from J, leaving 15 bases between. The CDR3 reads CASSFSGQGGEQYF. The CDR3 DNA reads TGTGCCAGCAGTTTCTCGGGGCAGGGGGGCGAGCAGTACTTC.

In regard to this clonotype: Possible read error: a much larger clone is one base away. The chain uses TRBV12-3 or TRBV12-4 and TRBJ1-2, with D tentatively TRBD1 (5 bases). V shed 5 bases and J shed 8 bases, with 15 bases lying between them. This CDR3 has 13 amino acids. CDR3 region: CASSVGPSLGYTF. The CDR3 nucleotides are TGTGCCAGCAGTGTGGGGCCTAGTCTCGGCTACACCTTC.

This clonotype has just a few counts. The V gene is TRBV5-1, the J gene TRBJ2-1, with 9 bases matching TRBD2. The CDR3 has 16 amino acids. CDR1 and CDR2 from the germline V gene are SGHRS and YFSETQ. V was clipped by 7 bases and J by 10 bases; unmatched bases: 18. The CDR3 region has the DNA TGCGCCAGCGCCCCCCTCGCGGGAGGGCTTTTAGCCGAGCAGTTCTTC. As protein: CASAPLAGGLLAEQFF.

This clonotype has more than one count but fewer than ten. The V and J genes are TRBV3-1 and TRBJ1-1; D unclear. The CDR3 length is 12 residues. The V end was cut by 0 bases, the J end by 10 bases, with 9 bases between. CDR1 and CDR2 (germline): LGHDT, YNNKEL (reference sequence). The CDR3 DNA reads TGTGCCAGCAGCCAAGATCCCGTGGTAGCTTTCTTT. Its translation: CASSQDPVVAFF.

The chain combines TRBV18 with TRBJ2-7; possibly TRBD1 or TRBD2 for D (5 bases each). The V and J ends lost 3 bases and 4 bases respectively, with 10 bases between them. This CDR3 comprises 13 residues. Germline V CDR1 and CDR2: KGHSH, LQKENI. CDR3 residues: CASSPGPGYEQYF. CDR3 DNA sequence: TGTGCCAGCTCACCGGGACCGGGATACGAGCAGTACTTC.

This chain uses TRBV10-3 with TRBJ2-5, with D perhaps matching TRBD1 or TRBD2 (5 bases each). The ends were cut back, 8 bases at V and 1 base at J, with 8 bases in the middle. Germline CDR1 and CDR2: ENHRY and SYGVKD. This CDR3 region has 12 residues. The CDR3 loop is CAIGTVQETQYF. The CDR3 DNA sequence: TGTGCCATCGGGACCGTCCAAGAGACCCAGTACTTC.

This clonotype was recorded many times. The chain combines TRBV6-2 or TRBV6-3 with TRBJ2-3, with 7 positions matching TRBD1. Germline loops: CDR1 MNHEY, CDR2 SVGEGT. The CDR3 is made up of 15 amino acids. The V segment lost 0 bases and the J segment 0 bases; nucleotides outside the gene matches: 0. In nucleotides, the CDR3 is TGTGCCAGCAGTTACTCAGGGGGCAGCACAGATACGCAGTATTTT. This encodes CASSYSGGSTDTQYF.

The gene calls are TRBV12-3 or TRBV12-4 and TRBJ2-3; 9 bases fit TRBD2. J was trimmed by 3 bases and V by 8 bases; bases with no gene match: 3. This CDR3 has 13 amino acids. The CDR3, as DNA: TGTGCCAGCTGCGGGGGGGGGACAGATACGCAGTATTTT. Residues: CASCGGGTDTQYF.

This clonotype has only a few counts. V usage is TRBV10-2 and J usage is TRBJ2-3; 11 bases map to TRBD2. The germline V gene encodes CDR1 WSHSY and CDR2 SAAADI. The CDR3 is 16 residues long. J gave up 4 bases and V 2 bases, and 5 bases lay outside the gene matches. The CDR3: CASSERLAGFSDTQYF. CDR3 nucleotide sequence: TGCGCCAGCAGTGAGCGACTAGCGGGATTCTCAGATACGCAGTATTTT.

In its sample, this clonotype was seen many times. This chain uses TRBV20-1 with TRBJ2-1; D is ambiguous. CDR1 is DFQATT, CDR2 SNEGSKA, per germline (reference sequence). The V end lost 3 bases, the J end lost 3 bases, and 12 bases lay between the germline ends. The CDR3 is 14 residues long. The CDR3 sequence: CSARTALDYNEQFF. DNA for the CDR3: TGCAGTGCTAGGACCGCTCTGGACTACAATGAGCAGTTCTTC.